The 18 T cell receptor beta chains below all came from one sample that was sequenced in a study of Ad26.COV2.S vaccination and SARS-CoV-2 variants. The treatment was: roughly 18 received Ad26.COV2.S at low or high dose, single or two shots; about 5 received placebo; per-sample allocation not given. It was on day 63 after the first vaccine or placebo injection that samples were taken. The table came from immunoSEQ multiplex PCR; TCRdb's copy has only in-frame clones and leaves some out. The table includes fewer than 500,000 clones, about nine tenths detected once. This specimen was peripheral blood, taken in a trial of Ad26.COV2.S vaccine versus placebo. These receptors all come from a person aged 18-60 years who received the Ad26.COV2.S COVID-19 vaccine or a placebo.

CDR3 coding DNA: TGTGCCATCAGTCAACAGGCGGGGAACACCGGGGAGCTGTTTTTT. Translation gives CAISQQAGNTGELFF. V is TRBV10-3 and J is TRBJ2-2; either TRBD1 or TRBD2 may fit D (5 bases each). Trimming left V 5 bases short and J 1 base short, with 11 bases between. Germline V gene data show CDR1 as ENHRY and CDR2 as SYGVKD. CDR3 size: 15 residues.

The genes are TRBV5-1 and TRBJ2-7; D is possibly TRBD2 (5 bases). Between the trimmed V and J ends, which lost 0 bases and 0 bases, there was a span of 16 bases. The CDR3 is made up of 17 amino acids. Per the germline V gene, CDR1 is SGHRS and CDR2 is YFSETQ. The CDR3 sequence: CASSLGPSGSGSYEQYF. As DNA, the CDR3 is TGCGCCAGCAGCTTGGGCCCAAGCGGATCCGGCTCCTACGAGCAGTACTTC.

The V call is TRBV10-3, the J call TRBJ2-1; TRBD1 is a possible D gene (5 bases). The germline gives CDR1 ENHRY, CDR2 SYGVKD. Trimming took off 2 bases at V and 1 base at J, with 15 bases between the two ends. The CDR3 spans 17 residues. The CDR3 loop is CAISEPSRGRSYNEQFF. CDR3 coding DNA: TGTGCCATCAGTGAGCCGTCTAGGGGTAGGTCCTACAATGAGCAGTTCTTC.

The rearrangement links TRBV19 to TRBJ1-1; 7 nucleotides line up with TRBD1. Trimming took 7 bases from V and 5 from J; bases not matched to a gene: 13. The CDR3 totals 15 residues. Germline values: CDR1 LNHDA, CDR2 SQIVND (reference sequence). This CDR3 is CASTMGEGAGTEAFF. The CDR3 nucleotides read TGTGCCAGTACCATGGGGGAGGGGGCCGGGACTGAAGCTTTCTTT.

The CDR3 protein is CASSPFWGTGTSGPYEQYF. CDR3 nucleotides: TGTGCCAGCAGCCCGTTCTGGGGGACAGGGACTAGCGGCCCCTACGAGCAGTACTTC. The chain links TRBV5-5 to TRBJ2-7; 11 bases line up with TRBD2. J lost 2 bases, V lost 4 bases, and 17 bases had no gene match. Per the germline V gene, CDR1 is SGHKS and CDR2 is YYEKEE (reference sequence). The length of the CDR3 is 19 residues.

This chain uses TRBV5-8 with TRBJ2-7; TRBD2 agrees at 10 bases. The CDR3 is 18 residues long. V lost 3 bases and J lost 0; bases outside the gene matches: 12. Germline V lookup: CDR1 SGHTS, CDR2 YDEGEE. CDR3 DNA sequence: TGTGCCAGCAGCTCCCGTGGCACTAGCGGGGCCAGCTCCTACGAGCAGTACTTC. Protein sequence: CASSSRGTSGASSYEQYF.

The chain combines TRBV10-3 with TRBJ2-7, with D possibly matching TRBD1 (6 bases). CDR1 ENHRY and CDR2 SYGVKD come from the germline V gene. V lost 10 bases to trimming and J lost 2 bases, with 18 bases between them. The CDR3 runs 14 residues. In nucleotides, the CDR3 is TGTGCCACTGAACAGGGTTCCCTCACCTACGAGCAGTACTTC. Translating gives CATEQGSLTYEQYF.

The chain recombines TRBV7-9 with TRBJ2-5; 11 nucleotides align to TRBD2. Per germline, CDR1 SEHNR and CDR2 FQNEAQ (reference sequence). The trim removed 7 bases at V and 6 bases at J, leaving 16 bases unmatched. The CDR3 loop spans 17 amino acids. Here the CDR3 reads CASTAGTSGIWGQTQYF. CDR3 in DNA: TGTGCCAGCACCGCCGGGACTAGCGGCATATGGGGACAGACCCAGTACTTC. Combining the CDR3 with reference TRBV7-9 and TRBJ2-5 gives the whole variable domain DTGVSQNPRHKITKRGQNVTFRCDPISEHNRLYWYRQTLGQGPEFLTYFQNEAQLEKSRLLSDRFSAERPKGSFSTLEIQRTEQGDSAMYLCASTAGTSGIWGQTQYFGPGTRLLVL.

This clone appeared a single time. The chain joins TRBV4-3 to TRBJ1-6; TRBD1 matches 8 bases. The V gene's germline CDR1 is LGHNA and CDR2 YSLEER. V lost 4 bases and J lost 6; bases outside the gene matches: 5. The CDR3 length is 15 residues. Here the CDR3 DNA reads TGCGCCAGCAGCCCAGCAGGGGGCGTTAATTCACCCCTCCACTTT. It codes for CASSPAGGVNSPLHF.

V gene TRBV19 combines with J gene TRBJ1-1, with TRBD1 matching over 11 bases. After removal of 0 bases from V and 5 bases from J, the junction contained 5 bases not matched to a gene. The CDR3 runs 16 residues. Germline-derived CDR1 and CDR2 are LNHDA and SQIVND (reference sequence). CDR3 amino acids: CASSIDRDRGETEAFF. CDR3 DNA sequence: TGTGCCAGTAGTATAGATCGGGACAGGGGGGAGACTGAAGCTTTCTTT.

The chain couples TRBV9 to TRBJ2-3; D may be TRBD1 (5 bases). Germline V lookup: CDR1 SGDLS, CDR2 YYNGEE. With 0 bases removed from V and 3 bases from J, the gap between germline ends came to 20 bases. This CDR3 has 18 amino acids. DNA for the CDR3: TGTGCCAGCAGCGTAGCTACCTCTGAAGACAGACGAACAGATACGCAGTATTTT. This encodes CASSVATSEDRRTDTQYF.

This rearrangement joins TRBV6-5 to TRBJ1-1; D is perhaps TRBD1 (5 bases). CDR1 is MNHEY and CDR2 is SVGAGI in the germline V gene. Trimming shortened V by 5 bases and J by 4 bases, and 11 bases separated the two germline ends. The length of the CDR3 is 13 residues. This CDR3 is CASSTQGRTEAFF. The CDR3 coding sequence is TGTGCCAGCAGTACCCAGGGACGCACTGAAGCTTTCTTT.

The J gene is TRBJ2-7, the V gene TRBV18, with D perhaps TRBD2 (6 bases). Trimming took 3 bases from V and 0 from J, leaving 15 bases between them. The CDR3 runs 16 residues. Per germline, CDR1 KGHSH and CDR2 LQKENI. The CDR3 spells CASSPGGIGSSYEQYF. The CDR3 DNA follows: TGTGCCAGCTCACCGGGGGGTATCGGGAGCTCCTACGAGCAGTACTTC.

The J gene is TRBJ2-3, the V gene TRBV20-1; no reliable D call. Trimming cost V 3 bases and J 3 bases, with 13 bases left between them. The CDR3 runs to 14 residues. Germline V lookup: CDR1 DFQATT, CDR2 SNEGSKA (reference sequence). The CDR3 reads CSASSPSQTDTQYF. DNA for the CDR3: TGCAGTGCTAGTAGTCCTTCCCAGACAGATACGCAGTATTTT.

This chain connects TRBV19 to TRBJ2-7; D call uncertain. CDR1 is LNHDA and CDR2 is SQIVND in the germline V gene (reference sequence). The CDR3 sequence is 16 residues long. V was cut by 3 bases and J by 2 bases, with 17 bases left in between. The CDR3 loop reads CASSIKGPALAYEQYF. The DNA of the CDR3 is TGTGCCAGTAGTATTAAAGGGCCAGCCCTCGCCTACGAGCAGTACTTC.

CDR3 sequence reads: CATSRDWSRNEKLFF. In DNA form, the CDR3 reads TGTGCCACCAGCAGAGATTGGAGCAGAAATGAAAAACTGTTTTTT. The chain links TRBV15 to TRBJ1-4, with D uncertain. Trimming removed 0 bases at V and 5 bases at J, with 10 bases between. The CDR3 contains 15 residues. CDR1 is LNHNV and CDR2 is YYDKDF in the germline V gene (reference sequence).

The V and J genes are TRBV20-1 and TRBJ2-6; 7 nucleotides match TRBD1. This CDR3 comprises 15 residues. The germline CDR1 and CDR2 sequences are DFQATT and SNEGSKA (reference sequence). The V and J ends lost 3 bases and 2 bases, in that order; junction bases with no gene match: 4. The CDR3 reads CSASAGTAGANVLTF. For the CDR3, the DNA is TGCAGTGCTAGTGCTGGGACAGCTGGGGCCAACGTCCTGACTTTC.

This rearrangement joins TRBV5-6 to TRBJ2-1; the D gene could be TRBD1 or TRBD2 (6 bases each). The V end was cut by 3 bases, the J end by 4 bases, with 26 bases between. Germline V gives CDR1 SGHDT, CDR2 YYEEEE. The length of the CDR3 is 19 residues. DNA of the CDR3: TGTGCCAGCAGCTCTACCGCTCTAGTCGGGGGCGTCTTTTACAATGAGCAGTTCTTC. This gives the protein CASSSTALVGGVFYNEQFF.